Listed below are T cell receptor beta chains from one sample, sequenced in a study of shared clonotypes between healthy human individuals. Repertoires were generated with immunoSEQ multiplex PCR, while TCRdb's copy carries only in-frame clones and drops some. Of around 1.1 million clones listed, about four fifths are singletons. The sample was memory CD4+ T cells from PBMCs. The receptors stem from a man aged 18 to 35 in good health. Some clones in this sample may be carry-over from other donors' samples. The CDR3 runs from the conserved cysteine through the conserved F or W. The D gene is left open where the match is weak. Clone size, where shown, is once, few, many, or a class for clones that have expanded.

J gene,clone size,V gene,D gene,CDR3 DNA,CDR3 protein
TRBJ2-1,NA,TRBV7-9,NA,TGTGCCAGCAGCCCACGGGCTAATGAGCAGTTCTTC,CASSPRANEQFF
TRBJ2-5,NA,TRBV5-4,NA,TGTGCCAGCAGCTTTGGCCAGGGACGGCGGGAGACCCAGTACTTC,CASSFGQGRRETQYF
TRBJ2-7,NA,TRBV30,TRBD1,TGTGCCTGGAGTCGACAGGGGACGGGGGAGCAGTACTTC,CAWSRQGTGEQYF
TRBJ2-3,NA,TRBV19,NA,TGTGCCAGTAATCCATGGGGCACAGATACGCAGTATTTT,CASNPWGTDTQYF
TRBJ1-5,NA,TRBV6-1,TRBD1,TGTGCCAGCAGCGCCGGGACAGGGAACAATCAGCCCCAGCATTTT,CASSAGTGNNQPQHF
TRBJ2-5,NA,TRBV7-9,NA,TGTGCCAGCAGCTTAGGTCAGGGCAAAGAGACCCAGTACTTC,CASSLGQGKETQYF
TRBJ1-2,NA,TRBV7-8,NA,TGTGCCAGCAGCCAATACAGGGAATACGGCTACACCTTC,CASSQYREYGYTF
TRBJ2-7,NA,TRBV27,TRBD2,TGTGCCAGCAGTTTATCCCTAAGCGGGGGCCCGCCCTACGAGCAGTACTTC,CASSLSLSGGPPYEQYF
TRBJ2-1,NA,TRBV9,TRBD2,TGTGCCAGCACTGCTAGCGGATACAATGAGCAGTTCTTC,CASTASGYNEQFF
TRBJ2-3,NA,TRBV7-3,TRBD2,TGTGCCAGCAGCTTAAGACTAGCGGGAGGGGGAGATACGCAGTATTTT,CASSLRLAGGGDTQYF
TRBJ1-3,NA,TRBV18,NA,TGTGCCAGCTCACCACTGATAGGGTCCGGAAACACCATATATTTT,CASSPLIGSGNTIYF
TRBJ2-2,NA,TRBV6-5,NA,TGTGCCAGCGGGCGGACAGCAAACACCGGGGAGCTGTTTTTT,CASGRTANTGELFF
TRBJ2-1,NA,TRBV5-1,TRBD1,TGCGCCAGCAGCTTGGAGACAGGGTCAGATGAGCAGTTCTTC,CASSLETGSDEQFF
TRBJ2-1,NA,TRBV28,TRBD2,TGTGCCAGCAGTTTCAGCGGGAGAAATGAGCAGTTCTTC,CASSFSGRNEQFF
TRBJ1-6,NA,TRBV6-5,NA,TGTGCCAGCAGTTACGACGCAGCTTCTGCGAATTCACCCCTCCACTTT,CASSYDAASANSPLHF
TRBJ1-1,NA,TRBV5-1,NA,TGCGCCAGCAGGCGGGACGGACACTCGAACACTGAAGCTTTCTTT,CASRRDGHSNTEAFF
TRBJ1-2,NA,TRBV5-5,NA,TGTGCCAGCAGCTTGGTGGGTCACAGAGGTGGCTACACCTTC,CASSLVGHRGGYTF
TRBJ2-3,NA,TRBV5-1,NA,TGCGCCAGCAGCTTGGTAGCGAGCACAGATACGCAGTATTTT,CASSLVASTDTQYF
TRBJ1-1,NA,TRBV7-9,NA,TGTGCCAGCAGCTTAACGACAGGTAGGACTGAAGCTTTCTTT,CASSLTTGRTEAFF
TRBJ1-1,NA,TRBV5-1,NA,TGCGCCAGCAGCTTAAACAGACACAACACTGAAGCTTTCTTT,CASSLNRHNTEAFF
TRBJ2-7,NA,TRBV5-5,TRBD1,TGTGCCAGCCAGGGGACAGGGGGCAGCGAGCAGTACTTC,CASQGTGGSEQYF
TRBJ1-2,NA,TRBV15,NA,TGTGCCACGTCACAGGGTAACTATGGCTACACCTTC,CATSQGNYGYTF
TRBJ2-3,NA,TRBV28,NA,TGTGCCAGCAGTTTATCGACAGATACGCAGTATTTT,CASSLSTDTQYF
TRBJ2-1,many,TRBV2,NA,TGTGCCAGCAGTGATGGACGTGTGTACAATGAGCAGTTCTTC,CASSDGRVYNEQFF
TRBJ2-7,NA,TRBV29-1,TRBD1,TGCAGCGTGGGGGACAGCTCCTACGAGCAGTACTTC,CSVGDSSYEQYF
TRBJ2-3,NA,TRBV28,TRBD1,TGTGCCAGCATTCCCGACAGGGTTGGAGATACGCAGTATTTT,CASIPDRVGDTQYF
TRBJ2-3,NA,TRBV7-3,TRBD2,TGTGCCAGCAGCCCTCGGATTGGGGGTCTAGCGGTCACAGATACGCAGTATTTT,CASSPRIGGLAVTDTQYF
TRBJ2-7,NA,TRBV28,NA,TGTGCCAGCAGGAGGTCTGCAGGGTCCCTCGAGCAGTACTTC,CASRRSAGSLEQYF
TRBJ1-2,NA,TRBV5-1,NA,TGCGCCAGCAGCTTGCTGACCTCGGCCGGGGGCTACACCTTC,CASSLLTSAGGYTF
TRBJ2-4,NA,TRBV29-1,TRBD1,TGCAGCGTGTTGGGCGAGCCTGGACAGGAAAACATTCAGTACTTC,CSVLGEPGQENIQYF
TRBJ1-5,NA,TRBV28,NA,TGTGCCAGCATCCACGGGGATAGCAATCAGCCCCAGCATTTT,CASIHGDSNQPQHF
TRBJ2-7,NA,TRBV28,NA,TGTGCCAGCAGTACTACAGGGAGAAGCTCCTACGAGCAGTACTTC,CASSTTGRSSYEQYF
TRBJ2-7,NA,TRBV4-2,NA,TGTGCCAGCAGCCAAGACGAGGGGCAGGGCGTCGACGAGCAGTACTTC,CASSQDEGQGVDEQYF
TRBJ2-1,NA,TRBV6-1,NA,TGTGCCAGCAGCCGGGACGCTAGCTCCTACAATGAGCAGTTCTTC,CASSRDASSYNEQFF
TRBJ2-1,NA,TRBV30,NA,TGTGCCTGGGACTTTTACAATGAGCAGTTCTTC,CAWDFYNEQFF
TRBJ2-7,NA,TRBV6-5,NA,TGTGCCAGCAGTTCCCCTACAGAGTCCTCCTACGAGCAGTACTTC,CASSSPTESSYEQYF
TRBJ2-3,NA,TRBV7-2,NA,TGTGCCAGCAGCCAATATACCCGGGTCGTTAGCACAGATACGCAGTATTTT,CASSQYTRVVSTDTQYF
TRBJ2-1,NA,TRBV18,NA,TGTGCCAGCTCCCCGACACGGGTTTCGGGCAATGAGCAGTTCTTC,CASSPTRVSGNEQFF
TRBJ2-7,NA,TRBV19,TRBD2,TGTGCCAGTAGTATACGGGAGGGCCAGGGTAAGCAGTACTTC,CASSIREGQGKQYF
TRBJ1-1,once,TRBV28,NA,TGTGCCAGCAGTTCGTTGAGGGGGGCGGTGAACACTGAAGCTTTCTTT,CASSSLRGAVNTEAFF